The entry below describes one TCR beta chain. Its antigen is unidentified. A multiplex PCR was run with 60 Vbeta primers and 13 Jbeta primers. Profiled with immunoSEQ multiplex PCR; TCRdb holds only in-frame clones, not every one. Here the sample spans 150,000 or so clones, around 82% being singletons. The sample originates from a study of cytomegalovirus exposure and HLA in healthy donors. The study, taken as a whole, reports: Through in vitro validation, a few CMV-associated chains were shown to be specific for CMV antigens.

Between the trimmed V and J ends, which lost 2 bases and 4 bases, there was a span of 9 bases. This CDR3 spans 13 amino acids. Germline V gene data show CDR1 as SGHNT and CDR2 as YYREEE (reference sequence). The sequence derives from a male donor in good health and CMV-seronegative. What was sequenced was PBMCs. The genes are TRBV5-4 and TRBJ1-2; no clear D gene. CDR3: CASSFEGLYGYTF. The CDR3 DNA reads as TGTGCCAGCAGCTTCGAGGGTCTCTATGGCTACACCTTC.